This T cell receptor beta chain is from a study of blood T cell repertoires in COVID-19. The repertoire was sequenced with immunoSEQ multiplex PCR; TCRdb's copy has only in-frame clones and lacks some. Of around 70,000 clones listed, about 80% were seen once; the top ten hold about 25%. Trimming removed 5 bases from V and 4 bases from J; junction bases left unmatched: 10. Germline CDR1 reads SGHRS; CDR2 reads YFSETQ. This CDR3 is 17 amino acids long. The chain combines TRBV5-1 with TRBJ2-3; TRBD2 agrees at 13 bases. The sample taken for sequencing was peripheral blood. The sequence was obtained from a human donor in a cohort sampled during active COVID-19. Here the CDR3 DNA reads TGCGCCAGCAGACACACTAGCGGGGGGGCCGACGCAGATACGCAGTATTTT. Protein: CASRHTSGGADADTQYF.